The 15 T cell receptor beta chains below were found in one sample sequenced in a study of blood T cell repertoires in COVID-19. The protocol was immunoSEQ multiplex PCR, while the TCRdb copy is restricted to in-frame clones and leaves out a portion. The sample includes roughly 41,000 clones, 85% to 90% of them seen just once. Sequenced: peripheral blood. The receptors stem from a man between 60 and 75 years old with active or convalescent COVID-19.

The gene calls are TRBV11-2 and TRBJ2-7; tentatively, D is TRBD1 (6 bases). Trimming removed 2 bases at V and 6 bases at J, with 17 bases between. The CDR3 totals 15 residues. Germline V lookup: CDR1 SGHAT, CDR2 FQNNGV. For the CDR3, the DNA is TGTGCCAGCAGCTTACTCAGGGGACGGAATATCGAGCAGTACTTC. This codes for CASSLLRGRNIEQYF.

This clone was detected once. This sequence joins TRBV20-1 and TRBJ1-6; the D gene is possibly TRBD1 (5 bases). This CDR3 contains 14 residues. The V gene's germline CDR1 is DFQATT and CDR2 SNEGSKA (reference sequence). V shed 3 bases and J shed 7 bases, with 13 bases lying between them. As DNA, the CDR3 is TGCAGTGCTAGTACCAGGGAACAGAATTCACCCCTCCACTTT. This codes for CSASTREQNSPLHF.

The chain uses TRBV5-1 and TRBJ2-2; no clear D. Germline V gene lookup returns CDR1 SGHRS and CDR2 YFSETQ. V lost 1 base and J 8 bases, leaving 6 bases between the germline ends. This CDR3 spans 12 amino acids. This chain's CDR3 is CASSLSRGELFF. The CDR3 DNA sequence: TGCGCCAGCAGCTTGAGTCGGGGGGAGCTGTTTTTT.

J is TRBJ2-7 and V is TRBV18; possibly TRBD1 for D (6 bases). This CDR3 has 15 residues. Trimming shortened V by 3 bases and J by 2 bases, and 14 bases separated the two germline ends. The germline CDR1 and CDR2 sequences are KGHSH and LQKENI. The DNA of the CDR3 is TGTGCCAGCTCACCTCCAACAGGGTTCCCCTACGAGCAGTACTTC. It yields the protein CASSPPTGFPYEQYF.

The chain is built from TRBV6-5 and TRBJ2-7; 7 bases are a match to TRBD1. J gave up 3 bases and V 6 bases, and 8 bases lay outside the gene matches. The CDR3 loop spans 14 amino acids. Germline V gives CDR1 MNHEY, CDR2 SVGAGI. The CDR3 loop is CASRAPGQLYEQYF. CDR3 coding DNA: TGTGCCAGCAGAGCGCCGGGACAGCTCTACGAGCAGTACTTC.

The chain is built from TRBV29-1 and TRBJ2-1; D is unclear. The CDR3 has 12 amino acids. Germline V gives CDR1 SQVTM, CDR2 ANQGSEA. Trimming pared 6 bases from V and 8 bases from J, leaving 14 bases between. DNA of the CDR3: TGCAGCGTAACGCAAAGCCTGGATGAGCAGTTCTTC. This translates into CSVTQSLDEQFF.

The chain couples TRBV5-1 to TRBJ2-2; no firm D call. The V end lost 4 bases, the J end lost 6 bases, and 13 bases lay between the germline ends. CDR3 length: 14 residues. The germline V gene encodes CDR1 SGHRS and CDR2 YFSETQ. CDR3 sequence reads: CASSLVEPAGELFF. As DNA, the CDR3 is TGCGCCAGCAGCCTGGTCGAGCCTGCCGGGGAGCTGTTTTTT.

The chain combines TRBV19 with TRBJ2-7; 7 bases fit TRBD1. V shed 4 bases and J 6 bases; nucleotides not matched to a gene: 12. This CDR3 comprises 15 residues. Germline V CDR1 and CDR2: LNHDA, SQIVND (reference sequence). CDR3 protein: CASSTNRGPQFEQYF. In DNA, the CDR3 is TGTGCCAGTAGTACAAACAGGGGTCCCCAATTCGAGCAGTACTTC.

This clone was seen once. The V call is TRBV21-1, the J call TRBJ2-4; the DNA was not used to check the table's D call, TRBD1. TRBV21-1 is a pseudogene segment. This CDR3 contains 19 residues. The CDR3 is CASSKEVSRDICGKNIQYF. CDR3 DNA sequence: TGTGCCAGCAGCAAAGAGGTTTCAAGGGACATTTGTGGCAAAAACATTCAGTACTTC.

The CDR3 coding sequence is TGTGCCATCAGTGAGTCCCTCGGCAGGGAAGAGACCCAGTACTTC. This sequence encodes CAISESLGREETQYF. V is TRBV10-3 and J is TRBJ2-5, with D possibly matching TRBD1 (5 bases). Trimming cost V 0 bases and J 3 bases, with 11 bases left between them. The germline V gene has CDR1 ENHRY and CDR2 SYGVKD. This CDR3 region has 15 residues.

The chain recombines TRBV2 with TRBJ2-6; D perhaps matches TRBD2 (7 bases). The germline CDR1 and CDR2 sequences are SNHLY and FYNNEI. This CDR3 has 16 amino acids. Trimming pared 3 bases from V and 2 bases from J, leaving 11 bases between. The CDR3 bases are TGTGCCAGCAGTGAGGGAGGGGGGCCTGGGGCCAACGTCCTGACTTTC. It yields the protein CASSEGGGPGANVLTF. Combining the CDR3 with reference TRBV2 and TRBJ2-6 gives the whole variable domain EPEVTQTPSHQVTQMGQEVILRCVPISNHLYFYWYRQILGQKVEFLVSFYNNEISEKSEIFDDQFSVERPDGSNFTLKIRSTKLEDSAMYFCASSEGGGPGANVLTFGAGSRLTVL.

This clone has only one observation. This chain joins TRBV29-1 and TRBJ2-7; 7 nucleotides align to TRBD2. CDR1 is SQVTM, CDR2 ANQGSEA, per germline. The CDR3 runs to 13 residues. Trimming cost V 4 bases and J 3 bases; bases outside gene matches: 6. CDR3 sequence (DNA): TGCAGCGTTGGGAGCACTAGCGTCTACGAGCAGTACTTC. Encoded protein: CSVGSTSVYEQYF.

The chain uses TRBV7-9 and TRBJ2-3; D perhaps matches TRBD1 (6 bases). Germline-derived CDR1 and CDR2 are SEHNR and FQNEAQ (reference sequence). Trimming took off 5 bases at V and 2 bases at J, with 20 bases between the two ends. This CDR3 contains 17 residues. Written as DNA, the CDR3 is TGTGCCAGCAGCCACAAGCCCGGGCAGGGGAACACAGATACGCAGTATTTT. This gives the protein CASSHKPGQGNTDTQYF.

This chain links TRBV6-6 with TRBJ2-7; the D is unclear. Germline V gives CDR1 MNHNY, CDR2 SVGAGI (reference sequence). The CDR3 extends over 12 amino acids. V lost 5 bases and J lost 1, with 6 bases in between. The CDR3 here is CASSRQSYEQYF. DNA for the CDR3: TGTGCCAGCAGTCGACAATCCTACGAGCAGTACTTC.

The chain employs TRBV7-2 and TRBJ1-6; 9 nucleotides align to TRBD1. V was clipped by 5 bases and J by 10 bases; unmatched bases: 9. Germline CDR1 SGHTA, CDR2 FQGNSA. This CDR3 comprises 15 residues. As DNA, the CDR3 is TGTGCCAGCAGCCCAGACAGGGGGTCTTGGTCACCCCTCCACTTT. This sequence encodes CASSPDRGSWSPLHF.